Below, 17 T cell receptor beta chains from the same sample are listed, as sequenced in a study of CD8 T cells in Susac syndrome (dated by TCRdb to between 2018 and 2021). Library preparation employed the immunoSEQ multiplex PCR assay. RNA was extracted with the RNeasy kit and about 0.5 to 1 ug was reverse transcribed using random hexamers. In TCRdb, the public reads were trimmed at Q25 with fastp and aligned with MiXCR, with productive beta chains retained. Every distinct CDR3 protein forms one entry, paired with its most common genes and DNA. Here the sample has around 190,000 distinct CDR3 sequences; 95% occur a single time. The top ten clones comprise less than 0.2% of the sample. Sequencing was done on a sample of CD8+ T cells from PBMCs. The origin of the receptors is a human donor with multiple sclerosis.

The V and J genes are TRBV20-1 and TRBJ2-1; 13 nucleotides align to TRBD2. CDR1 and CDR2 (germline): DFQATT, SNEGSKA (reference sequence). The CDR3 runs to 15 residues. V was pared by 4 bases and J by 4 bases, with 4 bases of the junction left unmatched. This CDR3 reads CSATGLAGVYNEQFF. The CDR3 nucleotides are TGCAGTGCTACAGGACTAGCGGGGGTGTACAATGAGCAGTTCTTC.

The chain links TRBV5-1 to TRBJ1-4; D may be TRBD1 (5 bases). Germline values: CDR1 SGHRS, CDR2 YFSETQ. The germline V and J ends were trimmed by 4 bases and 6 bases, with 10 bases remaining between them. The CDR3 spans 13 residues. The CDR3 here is CASSLRDDEKLFF. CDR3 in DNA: TGCGCCAGCAGCCTCAGGGATGATGAAAAACTGTTTTTT. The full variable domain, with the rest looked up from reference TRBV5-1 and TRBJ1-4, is KAGVTQTPRYLIKTRGQQVTLSCSPISGHRSVSWYQQTPGQGLQFLFEYFSETQRNKGNFPGRFSGRQFSNSRSEMNVSTLELGDSALYLCASSLRDDEKLFFGSGTQLSVL.

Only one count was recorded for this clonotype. The CDR3 sequence is CASSMISGSYEQYF. CDR3 coding DNA: TGTGCCAGCAGTATGATTAGCGGGAGCTACGAGCAGTACTTC. This rearrangement joins TRBV27 to TRBJ2-7; 9 bases fit TRBD2. CDR1 is MNHEY, CDR2 SMNVEV, per germline (reference sequence). This CDR3 comprises 14 residues. Trimming at V came to 5 bases and at J to 3 bases, leaving 5 bases not matched to a gene.

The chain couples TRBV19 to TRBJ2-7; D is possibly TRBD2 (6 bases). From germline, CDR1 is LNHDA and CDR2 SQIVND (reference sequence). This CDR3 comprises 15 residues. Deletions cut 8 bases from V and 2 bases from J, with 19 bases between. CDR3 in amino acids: CASSSSGGTAYEQYF. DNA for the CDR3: TGTGCCAGTTCCTCCTCGGGCGGGACCGCCTACGAGCAGTACTTC.

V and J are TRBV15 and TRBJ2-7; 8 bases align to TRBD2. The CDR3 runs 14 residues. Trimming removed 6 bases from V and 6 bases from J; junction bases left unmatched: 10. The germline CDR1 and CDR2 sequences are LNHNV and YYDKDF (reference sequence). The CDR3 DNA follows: TGTGCCACCAGGCCAGCGGGAGTATCGGGCGAGCAGTACTTC. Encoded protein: CATRPAGVSGEQYF. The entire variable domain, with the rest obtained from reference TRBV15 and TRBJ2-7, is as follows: DAMVIQNPRYQVTQFGKPVTLSCSQTLNHNVMYWYQQKSSQAPKLLFHYYDKDFNNEADTPDNFQSRRPNTSFCFLDIRSPGLGDTAMYLCATRPAGVSGEQYFGPGTRLTVT.

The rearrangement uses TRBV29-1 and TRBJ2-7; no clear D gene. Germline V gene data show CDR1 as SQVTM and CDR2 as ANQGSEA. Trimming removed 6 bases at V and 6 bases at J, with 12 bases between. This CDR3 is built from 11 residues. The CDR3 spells CSVASFREQYF. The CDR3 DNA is TGCAGCGTAGCTAGTTTCCGCGAGCAGTACTTC.

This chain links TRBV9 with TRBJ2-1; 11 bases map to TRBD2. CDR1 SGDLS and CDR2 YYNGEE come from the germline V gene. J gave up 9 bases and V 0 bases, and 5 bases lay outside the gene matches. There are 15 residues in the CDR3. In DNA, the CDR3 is TGTGCCAGCAGCGTAGGTAGCGGGGGGGCGATTGAGCAGTTCTTC. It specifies CASSVGSGGAIEQFF.

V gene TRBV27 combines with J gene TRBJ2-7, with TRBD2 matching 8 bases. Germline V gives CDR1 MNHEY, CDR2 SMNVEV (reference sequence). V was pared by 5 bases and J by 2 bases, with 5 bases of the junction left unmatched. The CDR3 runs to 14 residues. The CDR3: CASSGTSGAYEQYF. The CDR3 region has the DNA TGTGCCAGCAGTGGTACTAGCGGAGCCTACGAGCAGTACTTC.

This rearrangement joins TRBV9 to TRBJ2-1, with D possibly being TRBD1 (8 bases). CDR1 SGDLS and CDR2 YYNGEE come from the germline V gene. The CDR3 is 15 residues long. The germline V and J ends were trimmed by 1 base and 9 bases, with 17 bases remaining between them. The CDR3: CASSVFLTGEGEQFF. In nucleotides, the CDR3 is TGTGCCAGCAGCGTATTCTTGACAGGGGAGGGTGAGCAGTTCTTC.

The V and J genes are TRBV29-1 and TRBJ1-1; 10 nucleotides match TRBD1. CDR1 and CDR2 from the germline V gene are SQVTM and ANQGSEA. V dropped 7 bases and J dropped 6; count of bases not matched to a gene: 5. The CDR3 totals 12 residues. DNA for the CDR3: TGCAGCGCACCAGGACAGGGGGCTGAAGCTTTCTTT. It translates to CSAPGQGAEAFF.

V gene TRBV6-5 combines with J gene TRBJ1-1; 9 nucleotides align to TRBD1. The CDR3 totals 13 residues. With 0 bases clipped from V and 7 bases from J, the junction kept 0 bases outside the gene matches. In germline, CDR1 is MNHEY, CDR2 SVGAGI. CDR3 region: CASSYSTGGEAFF. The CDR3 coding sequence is TGTGCCAGCAGTTACTCGACAGGGGGTGAAGCTTTCTTT.

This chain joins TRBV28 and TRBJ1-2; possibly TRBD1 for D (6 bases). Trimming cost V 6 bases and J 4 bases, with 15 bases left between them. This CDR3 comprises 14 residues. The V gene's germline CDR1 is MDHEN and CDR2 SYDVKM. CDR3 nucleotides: TGTGCCAGCAGACTAGAAGGGGGATTCTATGGCTACACCTTC. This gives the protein CASRLEGGFYGYTF.

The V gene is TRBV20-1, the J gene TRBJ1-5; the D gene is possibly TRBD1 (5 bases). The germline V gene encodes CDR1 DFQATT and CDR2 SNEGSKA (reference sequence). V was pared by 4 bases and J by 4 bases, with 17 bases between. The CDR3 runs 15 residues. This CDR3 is CSAKTGWTQNQPQHF. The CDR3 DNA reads TGCAGTGCTAAGACGGGGTGGACACAGAATCAGCCCCAGCATTTT.

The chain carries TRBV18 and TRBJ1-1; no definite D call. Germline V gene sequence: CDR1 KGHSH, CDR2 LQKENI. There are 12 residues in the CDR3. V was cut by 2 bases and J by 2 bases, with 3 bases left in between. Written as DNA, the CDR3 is TGTGCCAGCTCACCAGATAACACTGAAGCTTTCTTT. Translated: CASSPDNTEAFF.

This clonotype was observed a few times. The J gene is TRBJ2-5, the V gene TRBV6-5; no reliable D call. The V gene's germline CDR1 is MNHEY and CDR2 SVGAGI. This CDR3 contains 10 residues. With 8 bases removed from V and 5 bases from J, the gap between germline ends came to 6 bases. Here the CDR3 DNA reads TGTGCCAGCGGGGTGGAGACCCAGTACTTC. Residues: CASGVETQYF.

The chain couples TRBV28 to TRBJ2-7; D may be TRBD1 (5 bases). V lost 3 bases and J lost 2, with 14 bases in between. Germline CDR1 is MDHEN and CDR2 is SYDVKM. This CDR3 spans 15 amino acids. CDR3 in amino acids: CASSFLDTATYEQYF. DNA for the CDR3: TGTGCCAGCAGTTTCTTGGACACGGCAACCTACGAGCAGTACTTC.

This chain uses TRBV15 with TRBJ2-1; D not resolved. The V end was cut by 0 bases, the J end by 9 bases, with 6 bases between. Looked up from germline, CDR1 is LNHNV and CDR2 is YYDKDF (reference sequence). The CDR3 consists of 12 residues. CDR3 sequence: CATSRDLSEQFF. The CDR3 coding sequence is TGTGCCACCAGCAGAGATCTCTCTGAGCAGTTCTTC.